Below, 26 T cell receptor beta chains from the same sample are listed, as sequenced in a study of blood T cell repertoires in COVID-19. This table comes from immunoSEQ multiplex PCR, and its TCRdb copy is limited to in-frame clones, with some not included. This repertoire shows about 190,000 clones, around 85% found once; its top ten account for 2% to 2.5%. The sequencing input was peripheral blood. These receptors came from a man aged 65 to 85 with active or convalescent COVID-19.

The chain couples TRBV27 to TRBJ1-6; 7 positions match TRBD1. Germline values: CDR1 MNHEY, CDR2 SMNVEV (reference sequence). V dropped 2 bases and J dropped 10; count of bases not matched to a gene: 5. CDR3 size: 14 residues. Written as DNA, the CDR3 is TGTGCCAGCAGTTTAGACAGGGTAGGGTCACCCCTCCACTTT. This encodes CASSLDRVGSPLHF.

The V gene is TRBV7-2, the J gene TRBJ1-6; TRBD1 is a possible D gene (6 bases). The CDR3 is made up of 15 amino acids. The V gene's germline CDR1 is SGHTA and CDR2 FQGNSA. Trimming shortened V by 4 bases and J by 7 bases, and 14 bases separated the two germline ends. The CDR3, as DNA: TGTGCCAGCAGCTCCTACAGGGTAGGAAATTCACCCCTCCACTTT. Translation gives CASSSYRVGNSPLHF.

This clone was observed at least ten times. The chain employs TRBV13 and TRBJ2-7, with 7 nucleotides matching TRBD1. The germline V gene has CDR1 PRHDT and CDR2 FYEKMQ (reference sequence). The CDR3 extends over 14 amino acids. Trimming removed 5 bases from V and 2 bases from J; junction bases left unmatched: 6. The CDR3 protein is CASSITGTAYEQYF. CDR3 DNA sequence: TGTGCCAGCAGCATCACCGGGACAGCCTACGAGCAGTACTTC.

The chain has TRBV6-5 and TRBJ2-7; the match to TRBD1 covers 9 bases. The CDR3 runs to 14 residues. Germline loops: CDR1 MNHEY, CDR2 SVGAGI. Trimming at V came to 6 bases and at J to 1 base, leaving 4 bases not matched to a gene. As DNA, the CDR3 is TGTGCCAGCAGGCCGGGACAGGGTTCCTACGAGCAGTACTTC. This sequence encodes CASRPGQGSYEQYF.

V is TRBV25-1 and J is TRBJ1-2; D may be TRBD1 (5 bases). The CDR3 is made up of 13 amino acids. Germline V gene lookup returns CDR1 MGHDK and CDR2 SYGVNS. Trimming cost V 4 bases and J 0 bases, with 6 bases left between them. CDR3 in amino acids: CASSGQTNYGYTF. In DNA form, the CDR3 reads TGTGCCAGCAGTGGACAGACTAACTATGGCTACACCTTC.

V and J are TRBV19 and TRBJ1-2, with D possibly matching TRBD1 (5 bases). The germline V gene encodes CDR1 LNHDA and CDR2 SQIVND (reference sequence). This CDR3 is built from 12 residues. Trimming left V 10 bases short and J 4 bases short, with 13 bases between. In DNA form, the CDR3 reads TGTGCCACTAGGGACTTTTCCTATGGCTACACCTTC. Amino acids: CATRDFSYGYTF.

The chain is built from TRBV6-6 and TRBJ2-5, with 11 positions matching TRBD1. The CDR3 extends over 16 amino acids. Trimming removed 7 bases from V and 2 bases from J; junction bases left unmatched: 9. Germline V gene lookup returns CDR1 MNHNY and CDR2 SVGAGI (reference sequence). The CDR3 coding sequence is TGTGCCAGCAACCTTCGCGGGACAGGGGGTCAAGAGACCCAGTACTTC. Its translation is CASNLRGTGGQETQYF.

The chain joins TRBV7-8 to TRBJ2-7; D ambiguous. Germline V gene sequence: CDR1 SGHVS, CDR2 FQNEAQ. Trimming removed 1 base from V and 3 bases from J, with 7 bases in between. The CDR3 runs 13 residues. The CDR3 DNA reads as TGTGCCAGCAGCTTAGAGCGCCTCTACGAGCAGTACTTC. The encoded protein is CASSLERLYEQYF.

The chain uses TRBV7-6 and TRBJ2-5; no clear D gene. Trimming left V 1 base short and J 7 bases short, with 13 bases between. CDR3 size: 14 residues. Per germline, CDR1 SGHVS and CDR2 FNYEAQ. The CDR3 spells CASSLGAASGTQYF. For the CDR3, the DNA is TGTGCCAGCAGCTTAGGGGCAGCCTCCGGGACCCAGTACTTC.

This clone was counted a few times. The CDR3 reads CASSQDRNTGELFF. In DNA, the CDR3 is TGCGCCAGCAGCCAAGACAGGAACACCGGGGAGCTGTTTTTT. The chain is built from TRBV4-3 and TRBJ2-2, with D unresolved. The ends were cut back, 0 bases at V and 1 base at J, with 3 bases in the middle. CDR3 length: 14 residues. CDR1 is LGHNA and CDR2 is YSLEER in the germline V gene.

The chain joins TRBV7-2 to TRBJ1-2; weak D call: TRBD1 (5 bases). Per germline, CDR1 SGHTA and CDR2 FQGNSA. CDR3 length: 15 residues. Trimming removed 3 bases at V and 4 bases at J, with 15 bases between. CDR3 in DNA: TGTGCCAGCAGCTTGGACCCAGGGAAAAGCTATGGCTACACCTTC. Its protein product is CASSLDPGKSYGYTF.

The V gene is TRBV7-8, the J gene TRBJ1-1; D is perhaps TRBD1 (6 bases). CDR1 SGHVS and CDR2 FQNEAQ come from the germline V gene. V was trimmed by 0 bases and J by 4 bases, leaving 15 bases between them. The CDR3 is 16 residues long. DNA for the CDR3: TGTGCCAGCAGCTTAGCGTTCGGTATAGGGGGCACTGAAGCTTTCTTT. Translating gives CASSLAFGIGGTEAFF. The variable domain in full, with the rest retrieved from reference TRBV7-8 and TRBJ1-1, is GAGVSQSPRYKVAKRGQDVALRCDPISGHVSLFWYQQALGQGPEFLTYFQNEAQLDKSGLPSDRFFAERPEGSVSTLKIQRTQQEDSAVYLCASSLAFGIGGTEAFFGQGTRLTVV.

This clone was counted once. The chain links TRBV11-2 to TRBJ1-3; a weak D match, TRBD1 (5 bases). V was cut by 7 bases and J by 0 bases, with 13 bases left in between. In germline, CDR1 is SGHAT, CDR2 FQNNGV. This CDR3 has 15 residues. DNA of the CDR3: TGTGCCAGCACTGGGGGGGGTTTCTCTGGAAACACCATATATTTT. Amino acid sequence: CASTGGGFSGNTIYF.

The gene calls are TRBV6-6 and TRBJ1-5, with D unclear. Germline CDR1 and CDR2: MNHNY and SVGAGI (reference sequence). CDR3 length: 15 residues. V was pared by 2 bases and J by 7 bases, with 15 bases between. The chain's CDR3 is CASSYPMRVEQPQHF. CDR3 DNA sequence: TGTGCCAGCAGTTACCCGATGAGGGTGGAACAGCCCCAGCATTTT.

This clone was seen once. This chain uses TRBV18 with TRBJ1-1, with TRBD1 as a possible D gene (6 bases). The CDR3 extends over 14 amino acids. The germline V gene encodes CDR1 KGHSH and CDR2 LQKENI. Trimming left V 3 bases short and J 1 base short, with 9 bases between. The DNA for the CDR3 is TGTGCCAGCTCACCCGGGACACCGAACACTGAAGCTTTCTTT. Protein product: CASSPGTPNTEAFF.

This chain joins TRBV2 and TRBJ2-5, with 14 nucleotides matching TRBD2. CDR3 length: 15 residues. Germline CDR1 SNHLY, CDR2 FYNNEI. Trimming removed 6 bases from V and 2 bases from J; junction bases left unmatched: 2. DNA of the CDR3: TGTGCCAGCAGGGGACTAGCGGGGGTACAAGAGACCCAGTACTTC. Translated: CASRGLAGVQETQYF.

This sequence joins TRBV28 and TRBJ2-7; 8 bases map to TRBD1. The CDR3 contains 15 residues. The V and J ends lost 5 bases and 4 bases, in that order; junction bases with no gene match: 10. The V gene's germline CDR1 is MDHEN and CDR2 SYDVKM. DNA of the CDR3: TGTGCCAGCAGTCCGTCGGACAGGGTGTTGTACGAGCAGTACTTC. Translated, it gives CASSPSDRVLYEQYF.

The rearrangement joins TRBV11-2 to TRBJ2-5; weak D call: TRBD1 (6 bases). Trimming stripped 5 bases from V and 4 bases from J, with 20 bases between. Germline V lookup: CDR1 SGHAT, CDR2 FQNNGV. This CDR3 has 16 residues. Written as DNA, the CDR3 is TGTGCCAGCAGCCGAACACGGACAGCCCTCTTAGAGACCCAGTACTTC. Protein product: CASSRTRTALLETQYF.

The chain has TRBV3-1 (or the pseudogene TRBV3-2) and TRBJ1-1; no clear D gene. CDR1 and CDR2 (germline): LGHDT, YNNKEL (reference sequence). CDR3 size: 15 residues. V dropped 3 bases and J dropped 1 base, with 12 bases sitting between them. CDR3 nucleotide sequence: TGTGCCAGCAGCCAGGTGTTCGGTGGGAACACTGAAGCTTTCTTT. It specifies CASSQVFGGNTEAFF.

The chain joins TRBV2 to TRBJ1-5, with TRBD1 as a possible D gene (6 bases). V was clipped by 2 bases and J by 3 bases, with 8 bases between them. Germline assignment: CDR1 SNHLY and CDR2 FYNNEI. The CDR3 is 14 residues long. The CDR3: CASSESGANQPQHF. For the CDR3, the DNA is TGTGCCAGCAGTGAATCAGGGGCCAATCAGCCCCAGCATTTT.

The CDR3 DNA reads as TGTGCCAGCAGCCCCAGGTTATCCACGGGGGGGGAGCTGTTTTTT. Translating it yields CASSPRLSTGGELFF. V usage is TRBV3-1 (or the pseudogene TRBV3-2) and J usage is TRBJ2-2, with D tentatively TRBD2 (5 bases). CDR3 length: 15 residues. Looked up from germline, CDR1 is LGHDT and CDR2 is YNNKEL (reference sequence). V was shortened by 4 bases and J by 8 bases, with 17 bases between the two germline ends.

The gene calls are TRBV5-4 and TRBJ1-3; D is unclear. The CDR3 runs to 15 residues. V shed 4 bases and J shed 0 bases, with 11 bases lying between them. Germline CDR1 is SGHNT and CDR2 is YYREEE (reference sequence). CDR3 sequence reads: CASSSRQASGNTIYF. CDR3 DNA sequence: TGTGCCAGCAGCAGCCGGCAGGCCTCTGGAAACACCATATATTTT.

This clone was picked up a small number of times. The chain couples TRBV20-1 to TRBJ2-7; D ambiguous. V lost 3 bases and J lost 9, with 12 bases in between. Germline CDR1 is DFQATT and CDR2 is SNEGSKA (reference sequence). The CDR3 length is 11 residues. The CDR3 DNA follows: TGCAGTGCTAGTATTGTGACGGGGCAGTACTTC. Translated: CSASIVTGQYF.

The gene calls are TRBV19 and TRBJ1-3; a weak D match, TRBD1 (5 bases). The V end lost 3 bases, the J end lost 0 bases, and 12 bases lay between the germline ends. Germline loops: CDR1 LNHDA, CDR2 SQIVND (reference sequence). The CDR3 totals 16 residues. The DNA for the CDR3 is TGTGCCAGTAGTATCGTTGCAGGGATCTCTGGAAACACCATATATTTT. Its protein product is CASSIVAGISGNTIYF. Full variable domain (rest looked up from reference TRBV19 and TRBJ1-3): DGGITQSPKYLFRKEGQNVTLSCEQNLNHDAMYWYRQDPGQGLRLIYYSQIVNDFQKGDIAEGYSVSREKKESFPLTVTSAQKNPTAFYLCASSIVAGISGNTIYFGEGSWLTVV.

This clone was found once. The chain is built from TRBV5-1 and TRBJ1-1; 8 nucleotides align to TRBD1. The CDR3 runs 15 residues. Germline CDR1 and CDR2: SGHRS and YFSETQ. V lost 0 bases, J lost 1 base, and 2 bases stayed unmatched. This CDR3 reads CASSLVGQGNTEAFF. The DNA for the CDR3 is TGCGCCAGCAGCTTGGTTGGACAGGGGAACACTGAAGCTTTCTTT.

V usage is TRBV24-1 and J usage is TRBJ1-1, with TRBD1 matching over 7 bases. The CDR3 consists of 19 residues. The V gene end was trimmed by 0 bases and the J gene end by 3 bases; junction bases not matched to a gene: 15. CDR1 is KGHDR, CDR2 SFDVKD, per germline. CDR3 nucleotides: TGTGCCACCAGTGATTTGCCTAACCGGCAGGGGGGTAGGGACACTGAAGCTTTCTTT. Protein: CATSDLPNRQGGRDTEAFF.